A single T cell receptor beta chain is shown here with its context. TCR beta VDJ and CDR3 were profiled, and genomic DNA was the template. TCRdb re-called the reads with MiXCR, one entry per CDR3 protein. The table has 55,000 to 80,000 distinct CDR3 sequences, 45% to 60% seen once; the top ten hold 6.5% to 9.5%. The sample belongs to a study of CD8+CD57+ T cells in acquired aplastic anemia. This CDR3 contains 14 residues. Germline lookup yields CDR1 SQVTM and CDR2 ANQGSEA. V shed 6 bases, J shed 2 bases, and the junction held 6 bases outside the gene matches. The sequence was obtained from a human donor in good health, serving as a control. The sample consisted of sorted CD4+, CD8+, or CD8+CD57+ T cells (not recorded which) from PBMCs. The chain carries TRBV29-1 and TRBJ2-3, with 9 bases identical to TRBD1. CDR3 in DNA: TGCAGCGTGGATGGGACAGGGTTCACAGATACGCAGTATTTT. Amino acid sequence: CSVDGTGFTDTQYF.